The 9 T cell receptor beta chains below all came from one sample that was sequenced in a study of blood T cell repertoires in COVID-19. Clones were read by immunoSEQ multiplex PCR, and TCRdb kept only the in-frame ones, dropping some. Of roughly 250,000 clones in the sample, 79% are singletons; the top ten hold roughly 4%. Sequencing was carried out using peripheral blood. Receptors originate from a woman aged 40 to 50 with active or convalescent COVID-19.

This clone was seen only a few times. The J gene is TRBJ2-3, the V gene TRBV27; 8 bases align to TRBD1. In germline, CDR1 is MNHEY, CDR2 SMNVEV (reference sequence). V shed 5 bases and J 4 bases; nucleotides not matched to a gene: 8. This CDR3 spans 15 amino acids. CDR3 loop: CASSPTGDQADTQYF. The CDR3, as DNA: TGTGCCAGCAGTCCGACAGGGGATCAGGCAGATACGCAGTATTTT.

CDR3 amino acids: CASSLRTGGSGNTIYF. CDR3 coding DNA: TGTGCCAGCAGCCTCCGGACAGGGGGCTCTGGAAACACCATATATTTT. The J gene is TRBJ1-3, the V gene TRBV4-2; the match to TRBD1 covers 10 bases. The CDR3 has 16 residues. Germline trimming cut 4 bases from V and 0 bases from J; bases unmatched to any gene: 3. Germline V gene lookup returns CDR1 LGHNA and CDR2 YNFKEQ.

This rearrangement joins TRBV27 to TRBJ2-7; the match to TRBD1 covers 12 bases. Germline V lookup: CDR1 MNHEY, CDR2 SMNVEV (reference sequence). The CDR3 runs 15 residues. Trimming at V came to 6 bases and at J to 3 bases, leaving 6 bases not matched to a gene. The DNA for the CDR3 is TGTGCCAGCAGCCTAGGGACAGGGGGCGGCTACGAGCAGTACGTC. Protein: CASSLGTGGGYEQYV.

The chain combines TRBV2 with TRBJ2-2; a weak D match, TRBD1 (5 bases). Between the trimmed V and J ends, which lost 6 bases and 5 bases, there was a span of 13 bases. The germline V gene encodes CDR1 SNHLY and CDR2 FYNNEI. The length of the CDR3 is 14 residues. This chain's CDR3 is CASRDGRGTGELFF. CDR3 coding DNA: TGTGCCAGCAGAGACGGTAGGGGAACCGGGGAGCTGTTTTTT.

This clone was counted many times. This specimen includes other DNA sequences encoding the same CDR3. V is TRBV5-1 and J is TRBJ1-4, with 7 bases identical to TRBD1. CDR1 is SGHRS, CDR2 YFSETQ, per germline. The CDR3 totals 15 residues. Losses at the gene ends were 0 bases for V and 5 bases for J; bases not matched to a gene: 4. CDR3 loop: CASSLGQGRNEKLFF. Written as DNA, the CDR3 is TGCGCCAGCAGCTTGGGACAGGGAAGGAATGAAAAACTGTTTTTT. The variable domain in full, completed from reference TRBV5-1 and TRBJ1-4, reads KAGVTQTPRYLIKTRGQQVTLSCSPISGHRSVSWYQQTPGQGLQFLFEYFSETQRNKGNFPGRFSGRQFSNSRSEMNVSTLELGDSALYLCASSLGQGRNEKLFFGSGTQLSVL.

This chain connects TRBV7-3 to TRBJ2-3; unclear D gene. Trimming removed 3 bases from V and 0 bases from J, with 10 bases in between. The CDR3 runs to 15 residues. Germline V lookup: CDR1 SGHTA, CDR2 FQGTGA. The CDR3 here is CASSFLATSTDTQYF. CDR3 DNA sequence: TGTGCCAGCAGCTTTCTGGCCACCAGCACAGATACGCAGTATTTT.

The chain is built from TRBV12-5 and TRBJ1-6; the D gene is possibly TRBD1 (6 bases). There are 14 residues in the CDR3. Deletions cut 1 base from V and 18 bases from J, with 19 bases between. The germline gives CDR1 LGHNT, CDR2 FRNRAP. The CDR3 bases are TGTGCTAGTGGTTTGGAACAGGGCACAATCCCCAGCCACTTT. Its protein product is CASGLEQGTIPSHF.

In this sample, this clone turned up once. The chain is built from TRBV12-3 or TRBV12-4 and TRBJ2-7, with D possibly TRBD2 on 6 matching bases. The CDR3 runs to 13 residues. With 3 bases removed from V and 3 bases from J, the gap between germline ends came to 9 bases. In DNA, the CDR3 is TGTGCCAGCAGTTTGGGACTCTTCTACGAGCAGTACTTC. This translates into CASSLGLFYEQYF.

The chain employs TRBV6-5 and TRBJ2-5, with D possibly TRBD2 on 6 matching bases. V dropped 6 bases and J dropped 2 bases, with 7 bases sitting between them. Germline-derived CDR1 and CDR2 are MNHEY and SVGAGI. The CDR3 loop spans 12 amino acids. CDR3 residues: CASRRGQETQYF. DNA of the CDR3: TGTGCCAGCAGGCGGGGTCAAGAGACCCAGTACTTC.